The 14 T cell receptor beta chains reported below all come from one sample, sequenced in a study of T cells in Graves' hyperthyroidism and ophthalmopathy. RNA transcripts yielded amplified TCR beta CDR3 regions. TCR CDR3 underwent first-round RT-PCR with the HTBI primer set. TCRdb ran MiXCR on the multiplex PCR reads and lists one entry per CDR3 protein. The sample consists of about 610,000 distinct CDR3 sequences, about 15% of them appearing once. Sequencing used blood. Every receptor here comes from a woman aged 40 to 49 with Graves' ophthalmopathy.

In this sample, this clonotype turned up many times. CDR3 coding DNA: TGTGCCAGCAGCTCCCTCAAGGGCTACACCTTC. Amino acid sequence: CASSSLKGYTF. The chain recombines TRBV11-3 with TRBJ1-2; D unresolved. CDR3 length equals 11 residues. CDR1 is SGHNT and CDR2 is YENEEA in the germline V gene. V lost 4 bases and J lost 8, with 8 bases in between. The variable domain in full, completed from reference TRBV11-3 and TRBJ1-2, reads EAGVVQSPRYKIIEKKQPVAFWCNPISGHNTLYWYLQNLGQGPELLIRYENEEAVDDSQLPKDRFSAERLKGVDSTLKIQPAELGDSAVYLCASSSLKGYTFGSGTRLTVV.

V usage is TRBV12-3 or TRBV12-4 and J usage is TRBJ1-4, with D uncertain. Trimming removed 3 bases at V and 7 bases at J, with 12 bases between. The CDR3 loop spans 14 amino acids. The CDR3: CASSFGGYGEKLFF. CDR3 bases: TGTGCCAGCAGTTTTGGCGGGTACGGTGAAAAACTGTTTTTT.

This clonotype was recorded at least ten times. The J gene is TRBJ1-2, the V gene TRBV6-2 or TRBV6-3, with no clear D. The CDR3 has 11 amino acids. The V gene lost 2 bases and the J gene lost 7 bases, with 5 bases spanning the gap. In germline, CDR1 is MNHEY, CDR2 SVGEGT. The CDR3 region is CASSYRSGYTF. DNA for the CDR3: TGTGCCAGCAGTTACAGGTCTGGCTACACCTTC.

There are many counts of this clonotype. The CDR3 region is CATSDQTGAPRTGELFF. DNA for the CDR3: TGTGCCACCAGTGATCAGACAGGGGCCCCCAGAACCGGGGAGCTGTTTTTT. V usage is TRBV24-1 and J usage is TRBJ2-2, with 8 bases lining up with TRBD1. CDR1 KGHDR and CDR2 SFDVKD come from the germline V gene. Trimming at V came to 3 bases and at J to 5 bases, leaving 10 bases not matched to a gene. CDR3 size: 17 residues.

In the case of this clonotype: One end of the junction is discordant with germline, which a read error may explain. The chain recombines TRBV6-1 with TRBJ1-2; TRBD1 might be the D (5 bases). Germline assignment: CDR1 MNHNS and CDR2 SASEGT. CDR3 length: 15 amino acids. The CDR3 is CAGSEHGALEVGYTF. The CDR3, as DNA: TGTGCCGGCAGTGAACATGGGGCTCTGGAAGTCGGCTACACCTTC.

This clonotype was recorded at least ten times. The rearrangement uses TRBV6-1 and TRBJ1-1; TRBD1 is a possible D gene (6 bases). The CDR3 runs 12 residues. Between the trimmed V and J ends, which lost 8 bases and 8 bases, there was a span of 15 bases. From germline, CDR1 is MNHNS and CDR2 SASEGT. The CDR3 is CASRTGALEAFF. For the CDR3, the DNA is TGTGCCAGCCGGACGGGGGCACTAGAAGCTTTCTTT.

The rearrangement links TRBV7-3 to TRBJ2-7, with D perhaps matching TRBD1 or TRBD2 (5 bases each). V was clipped by 5 bases and J by 2 bases, with 13 bases between them. Germline assignment: CDR1 SGHTA and CDR2 FQGTGA. The CDR3 sequence is 14 residues long. CDR3 protein: CASSRGWGTYEQYF. The CDR3 nucleotides are TGTGCCAGCAGCAGAGGATGGGGGACCTACGAGCAGTACTTC.

In this sample, this clonotype turned up many times. The rearrangement links TRBV6-2 or TRBV6-3 to TRBJ2-7; D may match TRBD1 or TRBD2 (5 bases each). V gave up 2 bases and J gave up 3 bases, with 14 bases separating them. CDR1 and CDR2 from the germline V gene are MNHEY and SVGEGT. The CDR3 contains 15 residues. Written as DNA, the CDR3 is TGTGCCAGCAGTTACCTCGGGACGGGGATCTACGAGCAGTACTTC. This codes for CASSYLGTGIYEQYF.

In its sample, this clonotype was seen a few times. The gene calls are TRBV29-1 and TRBJ2-2, with 14 nucleotides matching TRBD2. Germline CDR1 is SQVTM and CDR2 is ANQGSEA. V was pared by 4 bases and J by 3 bases, with 4 bases of the junction left unmatched. The CDR3 has 16 residues. Written as DNA, the CDR3 is TGCAGCGTTGGGACTAGCGGGGGGTCGGACACCGGGGAGCTGTTTTTT. This encodes CSVGTSGGSDTGELFF.

The chain uses TRBV7-3 and TRBJ2-7, with D uncertain. CDR1 is SGHTA, CDR2 FQGTGA, per germline. The CDR3 length is 15 residues. Trimming left V 7 bases short and J 2 bases short, with 18 bases between. The CDR3 bases are TGTGCCAGCACCCCCGAGTGGAAGTCTCCCTACGAGCAGTACTTC. Residues: CASTPEWKSPYEQYF.

This clonotype was picked up many times. This sequence joins TRBV20-1 and TRBJ2-7, with 8 bases identical to TRBD2. Germline V gene sequence: CDR1 DFQATT, CDR2 SNEGSKA (reference sequence). With V trimmed by 2 bases and J by 3 bases, 3 bases remained unmatched. The CDR3 totals 13 residues. The CDR3 coding sequence is TGCAGTGCTAGATTCCTAGCGGGCTACGAGCAGTACTTC. Translation: CSARFLAGYEQYF.

The chain links TRBV12-3 or TRBV12-4 to TRBJ1-5; weak D call: TRBD1 (5 bases). Trimming shortened V by 6 bases and J by 0 bases, and 9 bases separated the two germline ends. CDR3 length: 14 amino acids. This chain's CDR3 is CASRGRYSNQPQHF. In DNA, the CDR3 is TGTGCCAGCAGGGGACGTTATAGCAATCAGCCCCAGCATTTT.

This clonotype was detected only a few times. The chain combines TRBV4-1 with TRBJ2-7; no firm D call. Trimming took 0 bases from V and 2 from J, leaving 8 bases between them. The CDR3 covers 14 residues. CDR1 is MGHRA, CDR2 YSYEKL, per germline. CDR3: CASSQDRETYEQYF. The CDR3 DNA follows: TGCGCCAGCAGCCAAGATCGTGAGACCTACGAGCAGTACTTC.

This clonotype was observed at least ten times. The chain uses TRBV6-5 and TRBJ1-2; 9 bases map to TRBD1. Germline V gene lookup returns CDR1 MNHEY and CDR2 SVGAGI. The CDR3 totals 15 residues. V was clipped by 4 bases and J by 3 bases; unmatched bases: 6. CDR3 nucleotide sequence: TGTGCCAGCAGTTCGACAGGGGGAGGGGACTATGGCTACACCTTC. It yields the protein CASSSTGGGDYGYTF.